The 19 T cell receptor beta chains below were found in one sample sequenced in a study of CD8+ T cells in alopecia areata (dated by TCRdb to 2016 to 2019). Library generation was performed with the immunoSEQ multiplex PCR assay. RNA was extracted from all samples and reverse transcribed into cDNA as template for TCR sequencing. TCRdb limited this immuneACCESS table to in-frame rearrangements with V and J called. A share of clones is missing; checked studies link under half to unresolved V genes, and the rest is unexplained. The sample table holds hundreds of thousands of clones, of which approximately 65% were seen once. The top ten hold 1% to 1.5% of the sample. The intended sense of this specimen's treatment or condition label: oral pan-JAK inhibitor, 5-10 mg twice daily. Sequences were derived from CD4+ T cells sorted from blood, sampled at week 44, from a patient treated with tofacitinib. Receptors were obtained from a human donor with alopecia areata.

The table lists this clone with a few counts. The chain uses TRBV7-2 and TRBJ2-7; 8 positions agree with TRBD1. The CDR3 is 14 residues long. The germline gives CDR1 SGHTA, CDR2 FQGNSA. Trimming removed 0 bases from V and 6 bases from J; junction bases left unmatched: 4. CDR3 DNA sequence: TGTGCCAGCAGCTTAGCGCTCACAGGGGGCGAGCAGTACTTC. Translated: CASSLALTGGEQYF.

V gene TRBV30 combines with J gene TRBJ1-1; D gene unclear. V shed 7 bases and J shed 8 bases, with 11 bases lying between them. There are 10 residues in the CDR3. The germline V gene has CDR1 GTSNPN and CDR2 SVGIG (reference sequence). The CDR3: CASIRAEAFF. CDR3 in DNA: TGTGCCTCGATAAGGGCCGAAGCTTTCTTT.

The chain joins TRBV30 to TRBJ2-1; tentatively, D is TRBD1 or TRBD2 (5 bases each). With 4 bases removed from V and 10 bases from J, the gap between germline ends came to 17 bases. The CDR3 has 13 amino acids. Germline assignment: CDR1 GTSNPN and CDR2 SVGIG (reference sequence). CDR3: CAWNTGTEAEQFF. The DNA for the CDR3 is TGTGCCTGGAACACCGGGACGGAGGCCGAGCAGTTCTTC.

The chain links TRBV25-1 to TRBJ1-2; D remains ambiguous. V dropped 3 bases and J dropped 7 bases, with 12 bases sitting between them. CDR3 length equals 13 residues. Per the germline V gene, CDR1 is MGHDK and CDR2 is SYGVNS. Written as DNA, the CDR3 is TGTGCCAGCAGTGATTCGACCTTGGGTGGCTACACCTTC. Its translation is CASSDSTLGGYTF.

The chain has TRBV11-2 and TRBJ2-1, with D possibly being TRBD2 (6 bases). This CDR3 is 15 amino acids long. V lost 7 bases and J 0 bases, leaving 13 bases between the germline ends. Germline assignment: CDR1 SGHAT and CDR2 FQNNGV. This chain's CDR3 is CASTGGVGSYNEQFF. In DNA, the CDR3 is TGTGCCAGCACAGGCGGGGTAGGCTCCTACAATGAGCAGTTCTTC.

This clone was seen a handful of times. CDR3 region: CASALRYYNEQFF. As DNA, the CDR3 is TGTGCCAGCGCTCTGCGCTACTACAATGAGCAGTTCTTC. This chain links TRBV6-5 with TRBJ2-1, with unresolved D. Germline CDR1 and CDR2: MNHEY and SVGAGI. The CDR3 runs 13 residues. V lost 8 bases, J lost 3 bases, and 11 bases lay in between.

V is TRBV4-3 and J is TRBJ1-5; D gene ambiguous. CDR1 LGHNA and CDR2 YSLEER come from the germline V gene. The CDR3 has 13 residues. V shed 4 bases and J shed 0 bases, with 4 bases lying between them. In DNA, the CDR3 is TGCGCCAGCAGCCTATATAGCAATCAGCCCCAGCATTTT. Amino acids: CASSLYSNQPQHF.

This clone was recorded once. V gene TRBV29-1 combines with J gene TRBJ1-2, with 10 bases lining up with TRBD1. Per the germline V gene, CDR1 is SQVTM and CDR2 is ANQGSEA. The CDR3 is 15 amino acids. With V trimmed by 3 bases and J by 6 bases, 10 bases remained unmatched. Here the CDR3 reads CSVDHVGQGDDGYTF. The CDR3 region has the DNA TGCAGCGTTGATCACGTCGGACAGGGGGATGATGGCTACACCTTC.

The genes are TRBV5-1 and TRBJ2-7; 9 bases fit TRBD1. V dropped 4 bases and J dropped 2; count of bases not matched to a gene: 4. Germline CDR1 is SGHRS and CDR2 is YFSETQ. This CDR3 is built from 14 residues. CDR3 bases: TGCGCCAGCAGCGGGACAGGGCAAACCTACGAGCAGTACTTC. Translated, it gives CASSGTGQTYEQYF.

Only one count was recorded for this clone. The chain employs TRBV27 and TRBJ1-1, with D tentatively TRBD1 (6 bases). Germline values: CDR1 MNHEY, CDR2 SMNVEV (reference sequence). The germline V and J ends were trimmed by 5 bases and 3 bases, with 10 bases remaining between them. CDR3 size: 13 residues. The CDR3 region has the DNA TGTGCCAGCAGTCCAACAGGGTACACTGAAGCTTTCTTT. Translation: CASSPTGYTEAFF.

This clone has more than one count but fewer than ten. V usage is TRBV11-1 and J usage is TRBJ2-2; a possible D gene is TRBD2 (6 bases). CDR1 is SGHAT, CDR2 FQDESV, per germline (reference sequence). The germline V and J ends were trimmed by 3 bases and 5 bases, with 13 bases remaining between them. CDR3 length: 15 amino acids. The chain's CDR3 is CASSFRAGRTGELFF. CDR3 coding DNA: TGTGCCAGCAGCTTTAGGGCAGGGAGGACCGGGGAGCTGTTTTTT.

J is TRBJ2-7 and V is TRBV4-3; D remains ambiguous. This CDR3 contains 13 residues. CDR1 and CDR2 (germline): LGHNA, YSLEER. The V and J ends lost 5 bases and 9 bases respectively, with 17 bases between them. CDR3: CASSEKRAFRQYF. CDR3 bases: TGCGCCAGCAGCGAAAAGCGAGCCTTCAGGCAGTACTTC.

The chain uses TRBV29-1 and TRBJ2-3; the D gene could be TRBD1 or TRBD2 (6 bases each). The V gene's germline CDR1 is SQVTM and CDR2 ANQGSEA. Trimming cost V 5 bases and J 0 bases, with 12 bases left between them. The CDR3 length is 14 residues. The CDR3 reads CSVPEGGSTDTQYF. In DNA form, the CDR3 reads TGCAGCGTTCCAGAGGGGGGAAGCACAGATACGCAGTATTTT.

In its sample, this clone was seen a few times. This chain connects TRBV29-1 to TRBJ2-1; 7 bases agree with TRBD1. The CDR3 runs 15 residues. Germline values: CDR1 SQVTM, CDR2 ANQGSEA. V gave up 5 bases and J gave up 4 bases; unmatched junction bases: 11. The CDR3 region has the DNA TGCAGCGTTAAACGCAGGGGGATGGCATACAATGAGCAGTTCTTC. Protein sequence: CSVKRRGMAYNEQFF.

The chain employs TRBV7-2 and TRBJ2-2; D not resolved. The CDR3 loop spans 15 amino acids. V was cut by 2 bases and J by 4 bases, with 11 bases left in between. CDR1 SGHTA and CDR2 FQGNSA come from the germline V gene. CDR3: CASSLTVWGTGELFF. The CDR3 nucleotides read TGTGCCAGCAGCTTAACAGTTTGGGGCACCGGGGAGCTGTTTTTT.

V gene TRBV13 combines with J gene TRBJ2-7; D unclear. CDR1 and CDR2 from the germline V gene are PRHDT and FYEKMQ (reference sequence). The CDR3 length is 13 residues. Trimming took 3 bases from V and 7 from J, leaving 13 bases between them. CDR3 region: CASSFVLMGEQYF. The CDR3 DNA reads TGTGCCAGCAGCTTTGTCCTAATGGGGGAGCAGTACTTC.

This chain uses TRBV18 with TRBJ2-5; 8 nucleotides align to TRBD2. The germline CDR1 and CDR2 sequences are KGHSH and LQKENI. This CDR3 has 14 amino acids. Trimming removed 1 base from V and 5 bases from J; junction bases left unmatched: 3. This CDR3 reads CASSPQGLVETQYF. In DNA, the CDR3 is TGTGCCAGCTCACCACAGGGACTAGTGGAGACCCAGTACTTC.

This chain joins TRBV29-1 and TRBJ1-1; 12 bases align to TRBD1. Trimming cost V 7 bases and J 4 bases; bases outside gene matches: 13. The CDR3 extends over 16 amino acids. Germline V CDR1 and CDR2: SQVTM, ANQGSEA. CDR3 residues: CSARRGTGGAGTEAFF. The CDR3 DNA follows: TGCAGCGCTCGGAGAGGGACAGGGGGCGCAGGCACTGAAGCTTTCTTT.

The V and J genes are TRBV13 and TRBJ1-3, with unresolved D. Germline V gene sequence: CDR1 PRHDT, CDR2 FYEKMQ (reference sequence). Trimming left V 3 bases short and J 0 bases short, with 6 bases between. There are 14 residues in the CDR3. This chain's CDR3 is CASSFPGSGNTIYF. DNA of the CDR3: TGTGCCAGCAGCTTCCCTGGCTCTGGAAACACCATATATTTT.